This T cell receptor beta chain was sequenced for a study of shared clonotypes between healthy human individuals. Study-level results: The study found approximately 5% of naive CD4 clonotypes shared across four donors.

A word on this clone: Its antigen remains unidentified.

The test was conducted at deep level. TCRdb's table, derived via immunoSEQ multiplex PCR, lists solely in-frame clones and lacks some. Of 300,000 to 400,000 clones listed, over 65% were seen once; the top ten hold 10%. The sample was memory CD4+ T cells sorted from blood. The subset: CD45RA-negative fraction. This clonotype was sampled from a man younger than 45 in good health.

The CDR3 DNA sequence: TGTGCCAGCAGTGAGGGCAGACTCTCCAATCAGCCCCAGCATTTT. This sequence encodes CASSEGRLSNQPQHF. The V call is TRBV2, the J call TRBJ1-5; no definite D call. CDR3 length equals 15 residues. Trimming cost V 3 bases and J 3 bases, with 12 bases left between them. The germline CDR1 and CDR2 sequences are SNHLY and FYNNEI.